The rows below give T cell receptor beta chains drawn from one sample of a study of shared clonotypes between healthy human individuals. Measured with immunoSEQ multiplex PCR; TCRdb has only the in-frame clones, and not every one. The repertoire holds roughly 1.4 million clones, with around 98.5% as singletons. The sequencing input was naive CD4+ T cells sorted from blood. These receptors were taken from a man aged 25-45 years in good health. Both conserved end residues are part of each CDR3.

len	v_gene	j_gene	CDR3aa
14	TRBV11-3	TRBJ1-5	CASSSGLGNQPQHF
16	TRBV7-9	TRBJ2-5	CASRLKGQEGQETQYF
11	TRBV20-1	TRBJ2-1	CSAREGTQQFF
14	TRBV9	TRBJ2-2	CASSVVGGTGELFF
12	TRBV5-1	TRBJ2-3	CASSYSSDTQYF
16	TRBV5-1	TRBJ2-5	CASGLSLAGGSETQYF
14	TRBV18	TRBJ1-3	CASSPAVSGNTIYF
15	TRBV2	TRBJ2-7	CASSPLRDSHYEQYF
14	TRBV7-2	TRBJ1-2	CASSLARTPEGYTF
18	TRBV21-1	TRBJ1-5	CASSKVENRTASNQPQHF
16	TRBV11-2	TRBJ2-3	CASSLGVGTSTDTQYF
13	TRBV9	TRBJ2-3	CASSKGSTDTQYF
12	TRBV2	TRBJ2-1	CASSEVGGEQFF
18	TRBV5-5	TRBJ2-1	CASSLGTSGGFSYNEQFF
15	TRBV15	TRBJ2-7	CATSRADRRENEQYF
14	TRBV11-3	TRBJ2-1	CASSPLAGRDEQFF
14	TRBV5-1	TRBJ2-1	CASSVGLAGGEQFF
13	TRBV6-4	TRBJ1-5	CASSEGRGQPQHF
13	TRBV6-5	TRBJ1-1	CASSYSGHTEAFF
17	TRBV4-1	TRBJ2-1	CASSLSPGPLPWDEQFF
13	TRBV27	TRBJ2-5	CASSPLLQETQYF
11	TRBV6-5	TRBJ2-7	CASSHGREQYF
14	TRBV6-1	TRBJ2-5	CASSAGGPLETQYF
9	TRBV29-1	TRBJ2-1	CSVDGEQFF
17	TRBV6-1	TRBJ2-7	CASSEKDRRYVPYEQYF
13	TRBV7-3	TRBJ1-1	CASSSLKGTEAFF
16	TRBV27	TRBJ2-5	CASSPGQINPEETQYF
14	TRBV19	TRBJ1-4	CASRQGPTNEKLFF
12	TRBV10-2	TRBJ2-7	CASSEIRYEQYF
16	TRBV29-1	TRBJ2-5	CSAHPTFIRDQETQYF
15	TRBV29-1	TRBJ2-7	CSVGSQGRGTYEQYF
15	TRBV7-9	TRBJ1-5	CASSLGPGINQPQHF
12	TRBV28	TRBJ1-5	CASSRGNQPQHF
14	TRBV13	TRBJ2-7	CASRQMGQGYEQYF
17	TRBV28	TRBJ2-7	CASTPTVAWDRVDEQYF
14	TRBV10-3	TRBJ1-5	CAIRGQGDNQPQHF